The text below deals with one T cell receptor (beta chain). The data derive from a study of blood T cell repertoires in COVID-19. Overall study: The origin of the acute and convalescent COVID-19 samples was the United States, Italy and Spain. T cells, B-cell-depleted T cells, or PBMCs provided the cDNA or gDNA that served as material.

V trimming: 2 bases; J trimming: 2 bases; junction bases outside the gene matches: 8. The CDR3 covers 16 residues. Germline V gene sequence: CDR1 LGHNA, CDR2 YSLEER. In the original workflow: Amplifying reference gene primers gave estimates of nucleated cell counts. The data were produced by immunoSEQ multiplex PCR, yet TCRdb's version contains in-frame clones alone and is incomplete. Clone size and V and J calls were adopted from that table, with D and trimming inferred from the DNA. Here the sample spans some 100,000 clones, 60% to 85% being singletons. V gene TRBV4-3 combines with J gene TRBJ2-7, with 8 bases matching TRBD1. The receptor comes from a man in his 70s with acute or convalescent COVID-19. Input material: peripheral blood. CDR3 residues: CASSQQTGVVAYEQYF. In DNA, the CDR3 is TGCGCCAGCAGCCAACAGACAGGGGTGGTCGCCTACGAGCAGTACTTC.